The present TCR beta chain was sequenced within a study of CD8 T cells in Susac syndrome. FACS was used to enrich TEMRA cells, whereas the CD8+ and CD4+ T cells were obtained by negative isolation. Study-level points and caveats: As acknowledged by the study, its TCR sequencing and HLA analysis included a relatively small number of individuals.

After extraction with the RNeasy kit, roughly 0.45 to 1 ug of the RNA was reverse transcribed using random hexamers. Amplification of TCR beta CDR3 across 54 Vbeta and 13 Jbeta was performed with immunoSEQ multiplex PCR. TCRdb recomputed calls from the immunoSEQ multiplex PCR reads with MiXCR, one row per CDR3 protein. Among a few hundred thousand distinct CDR3 sequences listed, roughly nine tenths were seen once. This clonotype was found once. Its antigen is still unknown. Germline CDR1 reads LNHDA; CDR2 reads SQIVND (reference sequence). V lost 5 bases and J 5 bases, leaving 13 bases between the germline ends. This CDR3 spans 14 amino acids.

The TCR was taken from a human donor with multiple sclerosis. The J gene is TRBJ2-1, the V gene TRBV19; D ambiguous. The source material was CD4+ T cells from PBMCs. Written as DNA, the CDR3 is TGTGCCAGTAGTCGGCTAAGTGAGGACAATGAGCAGTTCTTC. This codes for CASSRLSEDNEQFF.